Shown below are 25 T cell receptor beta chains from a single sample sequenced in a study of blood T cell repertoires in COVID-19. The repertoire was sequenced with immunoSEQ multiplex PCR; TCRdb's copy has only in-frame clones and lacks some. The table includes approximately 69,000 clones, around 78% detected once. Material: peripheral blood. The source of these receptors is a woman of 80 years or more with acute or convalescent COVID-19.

CDR3 region: CASSFGGGRTEAFF. In nucleotides, the CDR3 is TGTGCCAGCAGCTTCGGGGGGGGTCGGACTGAAGCTTTCTTT. The chain has TRBV7-8 and TRBJ1-1, with D possibly matching TRBD1 (5 bases). CDR1 and CDR2 from the germline V gene are SGHVS and FQNEAQ. V was trimmed by 3 bases and J by 5 bases, leaving 13 bases between them. CDR3 length: 14 residues.

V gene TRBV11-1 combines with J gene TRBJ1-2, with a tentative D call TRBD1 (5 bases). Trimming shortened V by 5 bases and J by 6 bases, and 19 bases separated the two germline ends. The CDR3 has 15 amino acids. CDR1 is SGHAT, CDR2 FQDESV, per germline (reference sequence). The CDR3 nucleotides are TGTGCCAGCAGCGAAGGGGTGGGGCGCTTCGATGGCTACACCTTC. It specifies CASSEGVGRFDGYTF.

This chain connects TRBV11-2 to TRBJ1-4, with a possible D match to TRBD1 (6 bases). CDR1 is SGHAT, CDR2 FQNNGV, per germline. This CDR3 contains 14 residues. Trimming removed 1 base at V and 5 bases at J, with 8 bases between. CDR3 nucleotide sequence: TGTGCCAGCAGCTTAGGCGACAGGAATGAAAAACTGTTTTTT. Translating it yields CASSLGDRNEKLFF.

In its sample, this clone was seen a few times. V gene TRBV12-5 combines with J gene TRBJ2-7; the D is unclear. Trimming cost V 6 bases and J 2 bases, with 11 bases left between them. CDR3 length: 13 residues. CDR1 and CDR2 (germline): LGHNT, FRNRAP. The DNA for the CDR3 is TGTGCTAGTGGGTCAACTGAGGCCTACGAGCAGTACTTC. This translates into CASGSTEAYEQYF.

This CDR3 is CASSEDRVSYEQYF. The CDR3 DNA reads TGTGCCAGCAGCGAGGACAGGGTCTCCTACGAGCAGTACTTC. The chain has TRBV7-9 and TRBJ2-7; 8 bases fit TRBD1. The CDR3 is 14 amino acids. Germline-derived CDR1 and CDR2 are SEHNR and FQNEAQ (reference sequence). Trimming took 5 bases from V and 0 from J; bases not matched to a gene: 3.

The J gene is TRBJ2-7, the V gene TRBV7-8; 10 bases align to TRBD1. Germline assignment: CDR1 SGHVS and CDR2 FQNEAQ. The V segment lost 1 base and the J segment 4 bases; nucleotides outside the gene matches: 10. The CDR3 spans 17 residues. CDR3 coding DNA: TGTGCCAGCAGCTTAGGATCCTCCGGGACAGGGGTGTACGAGCAGTACTTC. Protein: CASSLGSSGTGVYEQYF.

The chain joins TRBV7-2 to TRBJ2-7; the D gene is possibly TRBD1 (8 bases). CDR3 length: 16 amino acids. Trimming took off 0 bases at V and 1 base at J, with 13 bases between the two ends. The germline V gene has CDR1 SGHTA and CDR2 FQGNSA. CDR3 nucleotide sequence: TGTGCCAGCAGCTTAGCGGGGGGGACAGGATCCTACGAGCAGTACTTC. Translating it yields CASSLAGGTGSYEQYF.

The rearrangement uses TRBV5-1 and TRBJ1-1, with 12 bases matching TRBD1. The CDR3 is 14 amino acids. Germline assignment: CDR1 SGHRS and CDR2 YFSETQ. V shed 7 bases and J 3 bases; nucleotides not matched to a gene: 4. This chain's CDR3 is CASSGQGAYTEAFF. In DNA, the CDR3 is TGCGCCAGCTCGGGACAGGGGGCTTACACTGAAGCTTTCTTT.

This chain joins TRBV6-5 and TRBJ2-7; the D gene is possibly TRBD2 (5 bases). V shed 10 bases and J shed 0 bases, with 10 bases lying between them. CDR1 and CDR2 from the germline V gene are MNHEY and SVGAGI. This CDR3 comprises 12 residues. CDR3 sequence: CATRTASYEQYF. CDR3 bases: TGTGCCACCCGGACTGCCTCCTACGAGCAGTACTTC.

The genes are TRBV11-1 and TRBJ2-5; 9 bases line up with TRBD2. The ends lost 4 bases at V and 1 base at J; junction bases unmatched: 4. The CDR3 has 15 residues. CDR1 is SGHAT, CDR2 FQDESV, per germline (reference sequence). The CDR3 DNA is TGTGCCAGCAGCTCTCTAGCGGGACGCCAAGAGACCCAGTACTTC. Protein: CASSSLAGRQETQYF. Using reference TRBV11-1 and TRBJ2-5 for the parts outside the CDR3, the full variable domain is EAEVAQSPRYKITEKSQAVAFWCDPISGHATLYWYRQILGQGPELLVQFQDESVVDDSQLPKDRFSAERLKGVDSTLKIQPAELGDSAMYLCASSSLAGRQETQYFGPGTRLLVL.

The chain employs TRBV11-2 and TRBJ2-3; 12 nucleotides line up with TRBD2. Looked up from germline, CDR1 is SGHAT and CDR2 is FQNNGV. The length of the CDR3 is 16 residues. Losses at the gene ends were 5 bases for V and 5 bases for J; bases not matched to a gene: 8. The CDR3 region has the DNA TGTGCCAGCAGCCCCTGGACTAGCGGGAAGGGAGATACGCAGTATTTT. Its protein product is CASSPWTSGKGDTQYF.

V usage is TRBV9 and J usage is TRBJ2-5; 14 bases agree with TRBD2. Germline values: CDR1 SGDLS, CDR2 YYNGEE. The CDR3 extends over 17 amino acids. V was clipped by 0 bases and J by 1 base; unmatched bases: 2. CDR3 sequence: CASSVGGLAGVQETQYF. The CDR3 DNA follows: TGTGCCAGCAGCGTAGGGGGACTAGCGGGGGTCCAAGAGACCCAGTACTTC.

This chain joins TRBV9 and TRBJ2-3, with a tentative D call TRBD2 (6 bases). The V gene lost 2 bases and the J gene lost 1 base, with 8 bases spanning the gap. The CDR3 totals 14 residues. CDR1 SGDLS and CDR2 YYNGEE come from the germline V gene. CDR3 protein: CASSVGLGTDTQYF. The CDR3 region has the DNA TGTGCCAGCAGCGTGGGACTCGGCACAGATACGCAGTATTTT.

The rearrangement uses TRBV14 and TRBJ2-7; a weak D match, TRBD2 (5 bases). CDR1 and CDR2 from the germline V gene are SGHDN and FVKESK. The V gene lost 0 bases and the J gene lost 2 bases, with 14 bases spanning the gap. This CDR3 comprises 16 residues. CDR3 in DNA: TGTGCCAGCAGCCAAGAGCGGGTAGCCCTCCCCTACGAGCAGTACTTC. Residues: CASSQERVALPYEQYF.

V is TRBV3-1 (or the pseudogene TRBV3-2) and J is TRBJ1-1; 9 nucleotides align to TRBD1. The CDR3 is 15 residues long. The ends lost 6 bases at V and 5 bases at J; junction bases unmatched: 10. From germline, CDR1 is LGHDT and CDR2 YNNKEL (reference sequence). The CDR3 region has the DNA TGTGCCAGCAGTCCAATCGGACAGGGGCGGACTGAAGCTTTCTTT. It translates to CASSPIGQGRTEAFF.

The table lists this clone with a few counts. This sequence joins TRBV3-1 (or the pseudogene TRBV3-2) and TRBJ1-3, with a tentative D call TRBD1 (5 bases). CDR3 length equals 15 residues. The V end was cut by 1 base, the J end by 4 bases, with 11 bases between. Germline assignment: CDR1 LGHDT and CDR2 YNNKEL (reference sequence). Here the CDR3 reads CASSQGSGNGNTIYF. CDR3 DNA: TGTGCCAGCAGCCAAGGGTCAGGGAACGGAAACACCATATATTTT.

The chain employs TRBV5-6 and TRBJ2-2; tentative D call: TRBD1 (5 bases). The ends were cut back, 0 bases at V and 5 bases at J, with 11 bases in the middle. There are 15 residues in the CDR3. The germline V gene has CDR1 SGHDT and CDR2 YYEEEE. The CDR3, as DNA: TGTGCCAGCAGCTTGGCAGGGTCGGAAACCGGGGAGCTGTTTTTT. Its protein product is CASSLAGSETGELFF.

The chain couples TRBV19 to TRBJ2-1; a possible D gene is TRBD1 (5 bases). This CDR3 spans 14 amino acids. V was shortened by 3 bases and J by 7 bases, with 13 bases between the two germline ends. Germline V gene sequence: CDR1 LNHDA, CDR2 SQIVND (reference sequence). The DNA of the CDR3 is TGTGCCAGTAGTATGGGGCCCCCTCGGAATGAGCAGTTCTTC. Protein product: CASSMGPPRNEQFF.

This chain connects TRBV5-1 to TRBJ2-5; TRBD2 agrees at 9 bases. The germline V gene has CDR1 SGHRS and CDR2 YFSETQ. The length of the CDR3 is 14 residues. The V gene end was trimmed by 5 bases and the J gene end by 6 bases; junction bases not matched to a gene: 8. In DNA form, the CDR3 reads TGCGCCAGCAGACCGGGACTAGCCCTCCAGACCCAGTACTTC. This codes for CASRPGLALQTQYF.

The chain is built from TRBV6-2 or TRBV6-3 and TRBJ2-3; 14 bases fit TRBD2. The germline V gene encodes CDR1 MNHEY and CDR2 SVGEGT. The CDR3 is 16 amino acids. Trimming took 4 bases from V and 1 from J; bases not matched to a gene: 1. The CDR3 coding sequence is TGTGCCAGCAGTTCGACTAGCGGGAGGGGCACAGATACGCAGTATTTT. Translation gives CASSSTSGRGTDTQYF.

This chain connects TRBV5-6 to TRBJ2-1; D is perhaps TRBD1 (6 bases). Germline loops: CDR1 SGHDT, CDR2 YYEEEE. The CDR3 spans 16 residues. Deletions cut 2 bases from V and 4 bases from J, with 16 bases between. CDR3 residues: CASSLPLTGVYNEQFF. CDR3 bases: TGTGCCAGCAGCTTACCTCTGACAGGAGTTTACAATGAGCAGTTCTTC.

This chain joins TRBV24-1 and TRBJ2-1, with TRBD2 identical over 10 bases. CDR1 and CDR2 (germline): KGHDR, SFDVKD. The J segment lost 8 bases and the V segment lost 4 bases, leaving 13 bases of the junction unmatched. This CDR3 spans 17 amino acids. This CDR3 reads CATSDPNIAGGEYEQFF. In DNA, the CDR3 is TGTGCCACCAGTGACCCGAACATAGCGGGAGGAGAGTATGAGCAGTTCTTC.

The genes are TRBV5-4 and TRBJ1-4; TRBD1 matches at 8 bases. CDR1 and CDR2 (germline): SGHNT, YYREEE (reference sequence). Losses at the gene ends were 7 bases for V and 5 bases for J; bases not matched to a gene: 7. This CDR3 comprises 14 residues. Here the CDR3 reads CASGLQGANEKLFF. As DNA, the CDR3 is TGTGCCAGCGGACTCCAGGGGGCAAATGAAAAACTGTTTTTT.

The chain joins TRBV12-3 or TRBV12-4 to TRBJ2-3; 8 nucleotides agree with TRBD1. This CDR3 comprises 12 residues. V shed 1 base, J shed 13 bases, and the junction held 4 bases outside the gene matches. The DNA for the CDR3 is TGTGCCAGCAGTTTAGGGAGACAGGGGAAGTATTTT. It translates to CASSLGRQGKYF.

CDR3 DNA sequence: TGTGCCAGCAGCTTCCAGGGAACGGGTGGCTACACCTTC. As protein: CASSFQGTGGYTF. The V and J genes are TRBV7-2 and TRBJ1-2; weak D call: TRBD1 (5 bases). This CDR3 spans 13 amino acids. In germline, CDR1 is SGHTA, CDR2 FQGNSA. V gave up 3 bases and J gave up 7 bases, with 12 bases separating them.